Sequencing of this T cell receptor beta chain was carried out in a study of shared clonotypes between healthy human individuals. Notes on the study in general: Memory subsets generally showed lower estimated richness than naive subsets. The donor pool, a small one, limited the genetic and exposure-history diversity represented.

Concerning this clone: Antigen: not known.

As defined, naive CD8 cells were CD45RO-negative and positively selected for CCR7, with terminally differentiated effector memory CD45RA+ cells excluded. V was pared by 1 base and J by 5 bases, with 8 bases between. The CDR3 totals 13 residues. CDR1 and CDR2 (germline): SGHAT, FQNNGV. Samples underwent the assay at deep level. Original processing methods: ImmunoSEQ supplied junction-only sequences lacking quality scores, so filtering was different. TCRdb's copy holds only in-frame clones and misses some; the assay was immunoSEQ multiplex PCR. V, J and clone size are taken as reported in that table, and D and trimming were inferred from the DNA itself. The sample holds 660,000 or so clones; approximately 96% are singletons and the top ten take more than 0.085%.

The TCR sequence derives from a woman aged 30 to 39 in good health. The sequencing sample was made of naive CD8+ T cells sorted from blood. The genes are TRBV11-2 and TRBJ1-2; D not resolved. CDR3 sequence reads: CASSLGRAYGYTF. The CDR3 coding sequence is TGTGCCAGCAGCTTAGGACGAGCGTATGGCTACACCTTC.